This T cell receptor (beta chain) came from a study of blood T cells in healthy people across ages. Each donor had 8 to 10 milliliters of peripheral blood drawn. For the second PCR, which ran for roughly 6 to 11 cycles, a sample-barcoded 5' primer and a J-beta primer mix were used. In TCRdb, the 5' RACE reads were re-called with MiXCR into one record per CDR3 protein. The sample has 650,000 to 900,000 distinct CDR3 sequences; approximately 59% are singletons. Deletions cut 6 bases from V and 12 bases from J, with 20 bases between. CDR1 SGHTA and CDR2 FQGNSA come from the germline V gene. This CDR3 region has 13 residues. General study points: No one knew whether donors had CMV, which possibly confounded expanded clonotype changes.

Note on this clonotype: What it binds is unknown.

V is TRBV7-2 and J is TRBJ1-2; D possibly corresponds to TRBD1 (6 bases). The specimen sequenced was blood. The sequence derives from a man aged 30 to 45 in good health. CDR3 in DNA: TGTGCCAGCAGAACAGACAGGCGGAGCGGCCACACCTTC. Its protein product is CASRTDRRSGHTF. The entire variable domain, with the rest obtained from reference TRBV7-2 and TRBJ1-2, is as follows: GAGVSQSPSNKVTEKGKDVELRCDPISGHTALYWYRQSLGQGLEFLIYFQGNSAPDKSGLPSDRFSAERTGGSVSTLTIQRTQQEDSAVYLCASRTDRRSGHTFGSGTRLTVV.